A single sample gave rise to the 28 T cell receptor beta chains below, sequenced in a study of shared clonotypes between healthy human individuals. Only in-frame clones appear in the TCRdb table, and some are missing; sequencing was by immunoSEQ multiplex PCR. Among around 2.1 million clones listed, approximately 94% were seen once. CD45RO-negative, CCR7-positively selected cells formed the naive CD8 fraction, excluding terminally differentiated effector memory CD45RA+ cells. Sequenced input: naive CD8+ T cells from PBMCs. These receptors all come from a man aged 18 to 35 in good health. Some clones in this sample may be carry-over from other donors' samples.

The chain has TRBV29-1 and TRBJ2-2; a weak D match, TRBD1 (6 bases). Trimming left V 5 bases short and J 7 bases short, with 11 bases between. CDR1 is SQVTM and CDR2 is ANQGSEA in the germline V gene. The CDR3 runs 12 residues. CDR3 nucleotide sequence: TGCAGCGTTTGGCAAGGGGGCGGGGAGCTGTTTTTT. Its protein product is CSVWQGGGELFF.

Concerning this clone itself: This CDR3 is also generated by other DNA sequences in the sample. This sequence joins TRBV30 and TRBJ2-7, with D possibly TRBD1 on 5 matching bases. Germline V lookup: CDR1 GTSNPN, CDR2 SVGIG (reference sequence). The V and J ends lost 2 bases and 4 bases respectively, with 9 bases between them. There are 12 residues in the CDR3. CDR3 sequence reads: CAWSPTDYEQYF. CDR3 bases: TGTGCCTGGAGTCCGACAGATTACGAGCAGTACTTC.

In DNA, the CDR3 is TGTGCCAGCAGTTTTGTCTACGACAATGAGCAGTTCTTC. Translated, it gives CASSFVYDNEQFF. The rearrangement uses TRBV27 and TRBJ2-1; D is unclear. From germline, CDR1 is MNHEY and CDR2 SMNVEV (reference sequence). The CDR3 loop spans 13 amino acids. Trimming pared 3 bases from V and 5 bases from J, leaving 8 bases between.

The rearrangement uses TRBV7-9 and TRBJ1-3, with D tentatively TRBD1 (6 bases). The germline CDR1 and CDR2 sequences are SEHNR and FQNEAQ (reference sequence). V was pared by 5 bases and J by 0 bases, with 14 bases between. This CDR3 is built from 16 residues. The CDR3 DNA is TGTGCCAGCAGCCATGGGGGCCCAAGCTCTGGAAACACCATATATTTT. Translating it yields CASSHGGPSSGNTIYF. Using reference TRBV7-9 and TRBJ1-3 for the parts outside the CDR3, the full variable domain is DTGVSQNPRHKITKRGQNVTFRCDPISEHNRLYWYRQTLGQGPEFLTYFQNEAQLEKSRLLSDRFSAERPKGSFSTLEIQRTEQGDSAMYLCASSHGGPSSGNTIYFGEGSWLTVV.

The rearrangement links TRBV15 to TRBJ1-3; tentatively, D is TRBD1 (5 bases). CDR1 is LNHNV and CDR2 is YYDKDF in the germline V gene (reference sequence). Trimming took 0 bases from V and 3 from J, leaving 12 bases between them. The CDR3 is made up of 16 amino acids. DNA of the CDR3: TGTGCCACCAGCAGAGATGTTGGGGGGAGTGGAAACACCATATATTTT. Translated: CATSRDVGGSGNTIYF.

V usage is TRBV5-4 and J usage is TRBJ2-2, with D perhaps matching TRBD1 (6 bases). Looked up from germline, CDR1 is SGHNT and CDR2 is YYREEE (reference sequence). This CDR3 has 16 amino acids. V was clipped by 4 bases and J by 3 bases, with 16 bases between them. The CDR3: CASSPFRGKDTGELFF. The DNA of the CDR3 is TGTGCCAGCAGCCCCTTTAGGGGGAAGGACACCGGGGAGCTGTTTTTT.

CDR3 protein: CASSPEGQESTDTQYF. The DNA of the CDR3 is TGTGCCAGCAGCCCAGAGGGACAGGAGAGCACAGATACGCAGTATTTT. V usage is TRBV7-9 and J usage is TRBJ2-3, with 8 bases that match TRBD1. This CDR3 comprises 16 residues. The V gene end was trimmed by 5 bases and the J gene end by 0 bases; junction bases not matched to a gene: 7. CDR1 and CDR2 (germline): SEHNR, FQNEAQ (reference sequence).

The V call is TRBV5-1, the J call TRBJ1-4; TRBD1 matches at 8 bases. Germline V gene lookup returns CDR1 SGHRS and CDR2 YFSETQ. The J segment lost 5 bases and the V segment lost 4 bases, leaving 10 bases of the junction unmatched. The CDR3 contains 16 residues. The chain's CDR3 is CASSGGDRSLNEKLFF. The CDR3 DNA sequence: TGCGCCAGCAGCGGAGGGGACAGGTCTTTGAATGAAAAACTGTTTTTT. The variable domain in full, with the rest retrieved from reference TRBV5-1 and TRBJ1-4, is KAGVTQTPRYLIKTRGQQVTLSCSPISGHRSVSWYQQTPGQGLQFLFEYFSETQRNKGNFPGRFSGRQFSNSRSEMNVSTLELGDSALYLCASSGGDRSLNEKLFFGSGTQLSVL.

This chain connects TRBV5-1 to TRBJ2-2, with a weak D call TRBD2 (5 bases). Germline assignment: CDR1 SGHRS and CDR2 YFSETQ. The CDR3 extends over 15 amino acids. V was cut by 4 bases and J by 0 bases, with 10 bases left in between. The CDR3 coding sequence is TGCGCCAGCAGCATTAAGCGGACGAACACCGGGGAGCTGTTTTTT. Translating it yields CASSIKRTNTGELFF. Supplemented by reference TRBV5-1 and TRBJ2-2, the full variable domain reads KAGVTQTPRYLIKTRGQQVTLSCSPISGHRSVSWYQQTPGQGLQFLFEYFSETQRNKGNFPGRFSGRQFSNSRSEMNVSTLELGDSALYLCASSIKRTNTGELFFGEGSRLTVL.

CDR3 sequence (DNA): TGTGCCAGTAGTATTAGCGGGACCGGGGGAATAGGAGCTTTCTTT. Protein product: CASSISGTGGIGAFF. The chain couples TRBV19 to TRBJ1-1, with a tentative D call TRBD1 (5 bases). V lost 3 bases and J lost 10, with 21 bases in between. The CDR3 has 15 amino acids. Germline V gene data show CDR1 as LNHDA and CDR2 as SQIVND (reference sequence).

The chain carries TRBV6-6 and TRBJ1-5, with no clear D. V dropped 7 bases and J dropped 4 bases, with 14 bases sitting between them. CDR3 length equals 14 residues. Germline V gene sequence: CDR1 MNHNY, CDR2 SVGAGI (reference sequence). The CDR3 nucleotides are TGTGCCAGCACCCAGACATGGAGTAATCAGCCCCAGCATTTT. It is translated as CASTQTWSNQPQHF.

The chain joins TRBV28 to TRBJ2-2; possible D gene TRBD2, 5 bases. Looked up from germline, CDR1 is MDHEN and CDR2 is SYDVKM. This CDR3 is 17 amino acids long. V was clipped by 3 bases and J by 0 bases, with 14 bases between them. The CDR3 sequence is CASSFEAGPSNTGELFF. The CDR3 DNA reads TGTGCCAGCAGTTTTGAGGCGGGCCCCTCGAACACCGGGGAGCTGTTTTTT.

The chain uses TRBV7-9 and TRBJ2-2, with TRBD2 as a possible D gene (6 bases). Germline V gives CDR1 SEHNR, CDR2 FQNEAQ (reference sequence). V was shortened by 5 bases and J by 6 bases, with 10 bases between the two germline ends. This CDR3 is 13 amino acids long. CDR3 sequence reads: CASSTAGSGELFF. In DNA, the CDR3 is TGTGCCAGCAGCACCGCGGGGTCCGGGGAGCTGTTTTTT.

The V and J genes are TRBV9 and TRBJ2-3; 7 bases line up with TRBD2. Germline CDR1 is SGDLS and CDR2 is YYNGEE. Trimming removed 3 bases from V and 2 bases from J; junction bases left unmatched: 9. The CDR3 is 16 amino acids. CDR3 region: CASSGGRSAYTDTQYF. The DNA for the CDR3 is TGTGCCAGCAGCGGCGGGAGATCGGCATACACAGATACGCAGTATTTT.

This clone came up once. The chain couples TRBV13 to TRBJ1-2; the D is unclear. In germline, CDR1 is PRHDT, CDR2 FYEKMQ (reference sequence). V was pared by 5 bases and J by 5 bases, with 9 bases between. This CDR3 comprises 12 residues. In nucleotides, the CDR3 is TGTGCCAGCAGCGCAGAGGGATATGGCTACACCTTC. Translated, it gives CASSAEGYGYTF.

The chain carries TRBV7-9 and TRBJ2-3, with TRBD2 identical over 7 bases. CDR3 length: 16 residues. Germline CDR1 SEHNR, CDR2 FQNEAQ (reference sequence). The V and J ends lost 5 bases and 2 bases, in that order; junction bases with no gene match: 10. CDR3 in DNA: TGTGCCAGCAGCAGCGGGACTCCAACACCCACAGATACGCAGTATTTT. Translating it yields CASSSGTPTPTDTQYF.

This chain joins TRBV7-4 and TRBJ1-5; no reliable D call. The germline V gene has CDR1 SGHVT and CDR2 SQSDAQ. This CDR3 is 17 amino acids long. Deletions cut 0 bases from V and 6 bases from J, with 18 bases between. CDR3 DNA sequence: TGTGCCAGCAGCTTAGCGCGACTAGCCCTAGCTCCTCAGCCCCAGCATTTT. Amino acids: CASSLARLALAPQPQHF.

The genes are TRBV19 and TRBJ2-1; D unclear. Looked up from germline, CDR1 is LNHDA and CDR2 is SQIVND (reference sequence). The germline V and J ends were trimmed by 1 base and 6 bases, with 16 bases remaining between them. The CDR3 runs 16 residues. This CDR3 is CASSIAGGNLLNEQFF. The CDR3 DNA follows: TGTGCCAGTAGTATAGCAGGCGGAAACCTCCTCAATGAGCAGTTCTTC.

This chain joins TRBV27 and TRBJ2-1; D uncertain. Per germline, CDR1 MNHEY and CDR2 SMNVEV (reference sequence). This CDR3 is 15 amino acids long. With 3 bases removed from V and 4 bases from J, the gap between germline ends came to 13 bases. CDR3 nucleotides: TGTGCCAGCAGTTTCTCCGGGCTGTTGTACAATGAGCAGTTCTTC. Its translation: CASSFSGLLYNEQFF.

V gene TRBV4-1 combines with J gene TRBJ1-5; 7 bases fit TRBD1. Germline loops: CDR1 MGHRA, CDR2 YSYEKL. The CDR3 contains 15 residues. V shed 4 bases and J 6 bases; nucleotides not matched to a gene: 9. The CDR3 sequence is CASSPQTGSGQPQHF. The CDR3 DNA is TGCGCCAGCAGCCCCCAGACAGGGAGCGGTCAGCCCCAGCATTTT.

V gene TRBV4-3 combines with J gene TRBJ1-2; D perhaps matches TRBD1 (6 bases). Germline CDR1 and CDR2: LGHNA and YSLEER. The CDR3 spans 16 residues. V was shortened by 1 base and J by 4 bases, with 16 bases between the two germline ends. Here the CDR3 reads CASSQGVGGVGYGYTF. The CDR3 DNA reads TGCGCCAGCAGCCAAGGAGTCGGGGGCGTAGGCTATGGCTACACCTTC.

The rearrangement links TRBV19 to TRBJ2-7; TRBD2 agrees at 8 bases. This CDR3 comprises 15 residues. V lost 2 bases and J lost 2; bases outside the gene matches: 5. Germline V gene lookup returns CDR1 LNHDA and CDR2 SQIVND (reference sequence). The CDR3 DNA reads as TGTGCCAGTAGTATAAGGTGGGGACTAGCCTACGAGCAGTACTTC. Its translation: CASSIRWGLAYEQYF.

V gene TRBV28 combines with J gene TRBJ2-5; 8 bases line up with TRBD1. The germline V gene has CDR1 MDHEN and CDR2 SYDVKM. Germline trimming cut 6 bases from V and 5 bases from J; bases unmatched to any gene: 11. There are 15 residues in the CDR3. The CDR3 DNA reads TGTGCCAGCAGCAACACGACGACAGGGGTGGAGACCCAGTACTTC. Translation: CASSNTTTGVETQYF.

V gene TRBV2 combines with J gene TRBJ2-4, with 8 positions matching TRBD2. The germline gives CDR1 SNHLY, CDR2 FYNNEI. This CDR3 region has 14 residues. Trimming cost V 6 bases and J 8 bases; bases outside gene matches: 9. As DNA, the CDR3 is TGTGCCAGCAGCCCACCGGGGGGGCTGGACATTCAGTACTTC. It translates to CASSPPGGLDIQYF.

This clone showed up just a few times. This same CDR3 is encoded by further DNA sequences in the sample. This chain connects TRBV18 to TRBJ1-5, with 9 bases matching TRBD1. The V gene end was trimmed by 3 bases and the J gene end by 4 bases; junction bases not matched to a gene: 1. CDR3 length equals 14 residues. Germline CDR1 and CDR2: KGHSH and LQKENI. The CDR3 reads CASSPDRGNQPQHF. Written as DNA, the CDR3 is TGTGCCAGCTCACCCGACAGGGGGAATCAGCCCCAGCATTTT.

This sequence joins TRBV5-1 and TRBJ2-3; 7 bases agree with TRBD1. CDR3 size: 18 residues. Trimming removed 4 bases from V and 0 bases from J; junction bases left unmatched: 14. Germline-derived CDR1 and CDR2 are SGHRS and YFSETQ. The CDR3 protein is CASSHDRAKPTSTDTQYF. The CDR3 nucleotides read TGCGCCAGCAGCCACGACAGGGCAAAGCCAACTAGCACAGATACGCAGTATTTT.

This rearrangement joins TRBV19 to TRBJ2-7; 9 bases align to TRBD1. The CDR3 extends over 16 amino acids. Trimming cost V 10 bases and J 3 bases; bases outside gene matches: 16. Germline-derived CDR1 and CDR2 are LNHDA and SQIVND (reference sequence). The CDR3 nucleotides are TGTGCCACCCAGACCGGACCCGGGACAGGGCTCTACGAGCAGTACTTC. As protein: CATQTGPGTGLYEQYF.

This chain connects TRBV2 to TRBJ2-2; 8 bases are a match to TRBD2. The CDR3 runs 14 residues. V shed 5 bases and J 4 bases; nucleotides not matched to a gene: 3. Germline V gives CDR1 SNHLY, CDR2 FYNNEI. The CDR3 region is CASSLLAATGELFF. The DNA for the CDR3 is TGTGCCAGCAGTCTACTAGCGGCCACCGGGGAGCTGTTTTTT.